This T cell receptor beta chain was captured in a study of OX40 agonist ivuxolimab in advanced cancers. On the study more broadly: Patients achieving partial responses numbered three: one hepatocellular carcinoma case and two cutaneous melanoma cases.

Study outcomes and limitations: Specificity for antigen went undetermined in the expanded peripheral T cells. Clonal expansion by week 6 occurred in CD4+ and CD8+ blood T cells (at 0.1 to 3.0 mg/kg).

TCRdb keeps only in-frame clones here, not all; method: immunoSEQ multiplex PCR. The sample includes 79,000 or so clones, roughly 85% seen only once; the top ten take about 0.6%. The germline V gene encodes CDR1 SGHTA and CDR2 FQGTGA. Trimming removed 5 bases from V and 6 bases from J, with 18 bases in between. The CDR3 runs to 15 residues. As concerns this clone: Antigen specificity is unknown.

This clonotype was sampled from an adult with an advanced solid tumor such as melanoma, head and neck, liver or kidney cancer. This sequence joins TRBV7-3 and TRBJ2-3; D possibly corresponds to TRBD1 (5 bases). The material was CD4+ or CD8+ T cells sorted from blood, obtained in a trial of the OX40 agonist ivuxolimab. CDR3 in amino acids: CASSPARSRADTQYF. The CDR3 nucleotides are TGTGCCAGCAGCCCCGCGAGGAGCAGGGCGGATACGCAGTATTTT.